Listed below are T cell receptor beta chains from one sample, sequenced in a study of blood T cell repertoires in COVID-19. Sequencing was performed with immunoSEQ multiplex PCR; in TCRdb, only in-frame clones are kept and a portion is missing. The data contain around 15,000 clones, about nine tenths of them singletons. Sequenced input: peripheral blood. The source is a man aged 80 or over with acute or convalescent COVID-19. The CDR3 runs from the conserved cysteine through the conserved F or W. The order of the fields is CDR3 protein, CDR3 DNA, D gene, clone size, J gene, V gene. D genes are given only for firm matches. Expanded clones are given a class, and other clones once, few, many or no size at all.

CDR3: CASSQDPSLVGRDDTQYF
DNA: TGTGCCAGCAGCCAAGATCCCTCCTTGGTAGGGCGGGATGATACGCAGTATTTT
D: -
size: -
J: TRBJ2-3
V: TRBV3-1/TRBV3-2

CDR3: CASSFSGGSSYNEQFF
DNA: TGTGCCAGCAGCTTTAGCGGGGGGAGCTCCTACAATGAGCAGTTCTTC
D: TRBD2
size: -
J: TRBJ2-1
V: TRBV5-4

CDR3: CAWSVRTGSQAFF
DNA: TGTGCCTGGAGTGTACGGACTGGGTCTCAAGCTTTCTTT
D: -
size: -
J: TRBJ1-1
V: TRBV30

CDR3: CAWGQAGYTF
DNA: TGTGCCTGGGGACAGGCAGGCTACACCTTC
D: TRBD1
size: -
J: TRBJ1-2
V: TRBV30

CDR3: CASSQGGVDNYGYTF
DNA: TGTGCCAGCAGCCAAGGCGGAGTGGATAACTATGGCTACACCTTC
D: -
size: -
J: TRBJ1-2
V: TRBV3-1/TRBV3-2

CDR3: CASSPQGNTEAFF
DNA: TGTGCCAGCAGCCCACAGGGTAACACTGAAGCTTTCTTT
D: -
size: once
J: TRBJ1-1
V: TRBV3-1/TRBV3-2

CDR3: CSAPGGYTF
DNA: TGCAGTGCCCCGGGTGGCTACACCTTC
D: -
size: -
J: TRBJ1-2
V: TRBV20-1

CDR3: CASSLRTRQTVNEQFF
DNA: TGTGCCAGCTCCCTTAGGACACGGCAAACCGTCAATGAGCAGTTCTTC
D: -
size: -
J: TRBJ2-1
V: TRBV18

CDR3: CASSYSWAGGDYGYTF
DNA: TGTGCCAGCAGTTACTCTTGGGCAGGGGGCGACTATGGCTACACCTTC
D: TRBD1
size: -
J: TRBJ1-2
V: TRBV6-5

CDR3: CASSFGTGVWEQYF
DNA: TGTGCCAGCAGTTTCGGGACAGGGGTTTGGGAGCAGTACTTC
D: TRBD1
size: -
J: TRBJ2-7
V: TRBV27

CDR3: CASSLVGSGGYTF
DNA: TGTGCCAGCAGTTTAGTGGGCAGCGGAGGCTACACCTTC
D: -
size: -
J: TRBJ1-2
V: TRBV12-3/TRBV12-4

CDR3: CASSLDLGMAGLAYEQYF
DNA: TGTGCCAGCAGCTTAGACTTGGGGATGGCGGGACTAGCTTACGAGCAGTACTTC
D: TRBD2
size: -
J: TRBJ2-7
V: TRBV11-2

CDR3: CASSLRGTLQETQYF
DNA: TGCGCCAGCAGCTTGCGCGGGACTCTTCAAGAGACCCAGTACTTC
D: -
size: -
J: TRBJ2-5
V: TRBV5-1

CDR3: CASSQTGLYQPQHF
DNA: TGTGCCAGCAGCCAGACAGGTTTGTATCAGCCCCAGCATTTT
D: -
size: -
J: TRBJ1-5
V: TRBV3-1/TRBV3-2

CDR3: CASSVGSRGTDTQYF
DNA: TGTGCCAGCAGCGTAGGATCCAGGGGCACAGATACGCAGTATTTT
D: -
size: -
J: TRBJ2-3
V: TRBV9

CDR3: CASSLGQTTEAFF
DNA: TGCGCCAGCAGCCTCGGACAGACCACTGAAGCTTTCTTT
D: -
size: -
J: TRBJ1-1
V: TRBV5-1

CDR3: CASRPGRVNTEAFF
DNA: TGTGCCAGCAGGCCAGGGAGGGTGAACACTGAAGCTTTCTTT
D: -
size: -
J: TRBJ1-1
V: TRBV2

CDR3: CASSPGTSGSRYEQYF
DNA: TGTGCCAGCAGCCCCGGGACTAGCGGGAGCCGTTACGAGCAGTACTTC
D: TRBD2
size: -
J: TRBJ2-7
V: TRBV3-1/TRBV3-2

CDR3: CASSVTPWGVPPYEQYF
DNA: TGTGCCAGCAGCGTCACTCCGTGGGGGGTCCCCCCGTACGAGCAGTACTTC
D: -
size: -
J: TRBJ2-7
V: TRBV9

CDR3: CASSSPTLSGNTIYF
DNA: TGTGCCAGCAGCTCCCCAACTCTCTCTGGAAACACCATATATTTT
D: -
size: -
J: TRBJ1-3
V: TRBV7-2

CDR3: CASSLRTGLNTGELFF
DNA: TGTGCCAGCAGCCTTCGGACAGGGCTGAACACCGGGGAGCTGTTTTTT
D: TRBD1
size: -
J: TRBJ2-2
V: TRBV7-8

CDR3: CAFSQGDLFHEQYF
DNA: TGTGCCTTCTCCCAGGGGGACCTCTTTCACGAGCAGTACTTC
D: TRBD1
size: -
J: TRBJ2-7
V: TRBV30

CDR3: CASSPQTGTLNYGYTF
DNA: TGTGCCAGCAGCCCCCAAACCGGGACACTAAACTATGGCTACACCTTC
D: -
size: -
J: TRBJ1-2
V: TRBV5-6

CDR3: CASSFRAGAGNQPQHF
DNA: TGTGCCAGCAGCTTCCGAGCAGGGGCGGGCAATCAGCCCCAGCATTTT
D: -
size: -
J: TRBJ1-5
V: TRBV5-6

CDR3: CASSQAQETQYF
DNA: TGTGCCAGCAGCCAAGCTCAAGAGACCCAGTACTTC
D: -
size: once
J: TRBJ2-5
V: TRBV3-1/TRBV3-2

CDR3: CASSRQPTDTQYF
DNA: TGTGCCAGTAGTAGACAACCTACAGATACGCAGTATTTT
D: -
size: -
J: TRBJ2-3
V: TRBV19

CDR3: CASSIVSRGNQPQHF
DNA: TGTGCCAGTAGTATAGTTTCGAGGGGCAATCAGCCCCAGCATTTT
D: -
size: -
J: TRBJ1-5
V: TRBV19

CDR3: CASSLGPRLDNSPLHF
DNA: TGTGCCAGCAGCTTAGGACCGAGGCTGGATAATTCACCCCTCCACTTT
D: -
size: -
J: TRBJ1-6
V: TRBV13

CDR3: CASSLLRQAAEGYTF
DNA: TGTGCCAGCAGCTTACTACGACAGGCGGCAGAAGGCTACACCTTC
D: -
size: -
J: TRBJ1-2
V: TRBV7-9

CDR3: CSVEVLALSYNEQFF
DNA: TGCAGCGTTGAAGTACTAGCGCTTTCCTACAATGAGCAGTTCTTC
D: TRBD2
size: -
J: TRBJ2-1
V: TRBV29-1

CDR3: CASCPGTGGAKDTQYF
DNA: TGTGCCAGCTGCCCCGGGACAGGGGGCGCGAAAGATACGCAGTATTTT
D: TRBD1
size: -
J: TRBJ2-3
V: TRBV18

CDR3: CATAGAGGYTF
DNA: TGTGCCACAGCAGGGGCGGGTGGCTACACCTTC
D: -
size: -
J: TRBJ1-2
V: TRBV24-1

CDR3: CASSVVSGSFAGELFF
DNA: TGTGCCAGCAGCGTAGTAAGCGGGAGCTTCGCCGGGGAGCTGTTTTTT
D: TRBD2
size: -
J: TRBJ2-2
V: TRBV9

CDR3: CSVESGLREKLFF
DNA: TGCAGCGTTGAATCAGGATTGAGAGAAAAACTGTTTTTT
D: -
size: -
J: TRBJ1-4
V: TRBV29-1